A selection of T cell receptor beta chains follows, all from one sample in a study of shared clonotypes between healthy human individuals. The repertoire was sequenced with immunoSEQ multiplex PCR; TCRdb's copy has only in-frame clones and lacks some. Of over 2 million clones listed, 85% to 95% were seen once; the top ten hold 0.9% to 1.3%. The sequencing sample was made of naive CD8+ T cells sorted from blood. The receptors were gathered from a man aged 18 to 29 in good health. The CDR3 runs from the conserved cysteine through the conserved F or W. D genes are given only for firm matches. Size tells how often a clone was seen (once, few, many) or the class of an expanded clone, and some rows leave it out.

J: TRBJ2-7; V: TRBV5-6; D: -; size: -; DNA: TGTGCCAGCAGCGACGGCCCCGGGGGAGAGCAGTACTTC; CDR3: CASSDGPGGEQYF
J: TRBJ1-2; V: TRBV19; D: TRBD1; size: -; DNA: TGTGCCAGTAGTAGGGACAGGGAGGGTTTCGATGGCTACACCTTC; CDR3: CASSRDREGFDGYTF
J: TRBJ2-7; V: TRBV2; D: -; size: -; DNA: TGTGCCAGCAGTGGCAGGGACGAGCAGTACTTC; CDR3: CASSGRDEQYF
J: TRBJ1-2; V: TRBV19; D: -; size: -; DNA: TGTGCCAGTAGCCCAGGCTATGGCTACACCTTC; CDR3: CASSPGYGYTF
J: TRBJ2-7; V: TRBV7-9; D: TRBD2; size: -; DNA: TGTGCCAGCAGCTTACCGGCGGGAGGGCCGAGGGAGCAGTACTTC; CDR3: CASSLPAGGPREQYF
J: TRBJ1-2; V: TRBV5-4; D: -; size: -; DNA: TGTGCCAGCAGCTTGTGGGGGTGGGAGGGCTACACCTTC; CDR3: CASSLWGWEGYTF
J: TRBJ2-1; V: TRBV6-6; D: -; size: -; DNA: TGTGCCAGCAGCCCCGTACTAGAGGAGCAGTTCTTC; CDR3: CASSPVLEEQFF
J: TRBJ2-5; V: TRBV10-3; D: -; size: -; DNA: TGTGCCATCGGAATCGAGGCCCGGGACCAAGAGACCCAGTACTTC; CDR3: CAIGIEARDQETQYF
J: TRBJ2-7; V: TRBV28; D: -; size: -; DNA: TGTGCCAGCAGTTTCACCCAGGGGAACCACGAGCAGTACTTC; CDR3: CASSFTQGNHEQYF
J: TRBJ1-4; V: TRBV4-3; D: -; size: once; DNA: TGCGCCAGCAGCCAAGAGCGGGCAGTAGTTAATGAAAAACTGTTTTTT; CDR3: CASSQERAVVNEKLFF
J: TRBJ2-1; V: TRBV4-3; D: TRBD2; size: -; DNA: TGCGCCAGCAGCCAAGGTGTTAGCGGGGTCAATGAGCAGTTCTTC; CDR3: CASSQGVSGVNEQFF
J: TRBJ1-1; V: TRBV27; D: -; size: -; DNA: TGTGCCAGCAGTCCACTCTATCGGGAGGACACTGAAGCTTTCTTT; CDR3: CASSPLYREDTEAFF
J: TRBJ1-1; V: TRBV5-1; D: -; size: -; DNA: TGCGCCAGCAGCTTCGAGTTGAGCACTGAAGCTTTCTTT; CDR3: CASSFELSTEAFF
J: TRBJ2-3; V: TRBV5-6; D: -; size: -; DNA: TGTGCCAGCAGCTTCTCCAGAATCTTACGCACAGATACGCAGTATTTT; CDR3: CASSFSRILRTDTQYF
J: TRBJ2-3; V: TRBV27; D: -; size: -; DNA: TGTGCCAGCAGTATGACCAGGGTTAGACCGGGCACAGATACGCAGTATTTT; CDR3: CASSMTRVRPGTDTQYF
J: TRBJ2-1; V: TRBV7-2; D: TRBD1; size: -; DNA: TGTGCCAGCAGCGCTCGGGACAGGGGCTACAATGAGCAGTTCTTC; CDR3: CASSARDRGYNEQFF
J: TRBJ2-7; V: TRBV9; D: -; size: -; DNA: TGTGCCAGCAGCCCCGGGGTGAGCTCCTACGAGCAGTACTTC; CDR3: CASSPGVSSYEQYF
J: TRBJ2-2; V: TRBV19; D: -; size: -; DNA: TGTGCCAGTAGTCCGAGTAACACCGGGGAGCTGTTTTTT; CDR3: CASSPSNTGELFF
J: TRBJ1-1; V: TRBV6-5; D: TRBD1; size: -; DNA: TGTGCCACCCAGGGACAGGGGTCCACTGAAGCTTTCTTT; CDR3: CATQGQGSTEAFF
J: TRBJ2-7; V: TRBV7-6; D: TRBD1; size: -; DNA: TGTGCCAGCAGCCGATTCGGACAGGGGTGGGAATCCTACGAGCAGTACTTC; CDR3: CASSRFGQGWESYEQYF
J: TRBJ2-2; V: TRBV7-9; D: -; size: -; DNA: TGTGCCAGCAGCCTATTTGTTGGGGGTACGGCGAGCGGGGAGCTGTTTTTT; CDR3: CASSLFVGGTASGELFF
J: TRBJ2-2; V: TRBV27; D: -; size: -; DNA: TGTGCCAGCAGTTTTCTTGGCCTCGTGAACACCGGGGAGCTGTTTTTT; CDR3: CASSFLGLVNTGELFF
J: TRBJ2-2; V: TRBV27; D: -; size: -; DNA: TGTGCCACCAAGACAGACTACACCGGGGAGCTGTTTTTT; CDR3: CATKTDYTGELFF
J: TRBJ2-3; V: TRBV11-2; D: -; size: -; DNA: TGTGCCAGCAGCGACCCCGGGAGCACAGATACGCAGTATTTT; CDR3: CASSDPGSTDTQYF
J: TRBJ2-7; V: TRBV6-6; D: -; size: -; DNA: TGTGCCAGCAGCCCACGTGACGAGCAGTACTTC; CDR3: CASSPRDEQYF
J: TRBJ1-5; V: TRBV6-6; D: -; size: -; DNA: TGTGCCAGCAGCCTAAAGGACAGCAACAATCAGCCCCAGCATTTT; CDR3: CASSLKDSNNQPQHF
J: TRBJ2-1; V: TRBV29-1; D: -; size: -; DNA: TGCAGCGTTGACGGGCTGATCTTGGCTGCGTACAATGAGCAGTTCTTC; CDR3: CSVDGLILAAYNEQFF
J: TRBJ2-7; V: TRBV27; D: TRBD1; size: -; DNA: TGTGCCAGCAGTTTATTAGGGACAGGGGGCGCAGTTGGCGAGCAGTACTTC; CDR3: CASSLLGTGGAVGEQYF
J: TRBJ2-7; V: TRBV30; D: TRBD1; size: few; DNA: TGTGCCTGGAGTGGGGAAAAGGACAGGGTCGGCGAGCAGTACTTC; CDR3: CAWSGEKDRVGEQYF
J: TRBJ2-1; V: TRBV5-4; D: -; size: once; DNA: TGTGCCAGCAGCTTGGGCCTCTACAATGAGCAGTTCTTC; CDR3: CASSLGLYNEQFF
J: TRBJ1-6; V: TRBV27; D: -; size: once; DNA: TGTGCCAGCAGGGACGACAGGACAAGCATTTATTCACCCCTCCACTTT; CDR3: CASRDDRTSIYSPLHF
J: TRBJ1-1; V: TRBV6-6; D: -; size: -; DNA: TGTGCCAGCAATCCAGGGTCCACTGAAGCTTTCTTT; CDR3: CASNPGSTEAFF
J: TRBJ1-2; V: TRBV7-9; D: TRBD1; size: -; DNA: TGTGCCAGCAGCTTAAGTGGGACAGGGGCTTTCTGCACCTTC; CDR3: CASSLSGTGAFCTF
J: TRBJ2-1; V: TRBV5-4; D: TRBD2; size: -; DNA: TGTGCCAGCAGCTTGGTGCTAGCGGTTTACAATGAGCAGTTCTTC; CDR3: CASSLVLAVYNEQFF
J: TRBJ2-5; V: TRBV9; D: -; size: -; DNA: TGTGCCAGCAGCGCGGGGGCCATCCAAGAGACCCAGTACTTC; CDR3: CASSAGAIQETQYF
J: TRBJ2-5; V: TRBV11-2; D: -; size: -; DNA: TGTGCCAGCAGCTCTACTCAGGGGTGGGAGACCCAGTACTTC; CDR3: CASSSTQGWETQYF
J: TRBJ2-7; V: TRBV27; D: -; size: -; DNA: TGTGCCAGCAGTCTCTCTCAGGGTAGCGGAACCTACGAGCAGTACTTC; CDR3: CASSLSQGSGTYEQYF
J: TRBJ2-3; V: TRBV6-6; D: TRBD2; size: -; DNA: TGTGCCACCATAGGACTAGAAAGGACAGATACGCAGTATTTT; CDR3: CATIGLERTDTQYF
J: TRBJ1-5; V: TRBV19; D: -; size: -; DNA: TGTGCCAGTAGTATAGCTGAGGGGAATCGGCCCCAGCATTTT; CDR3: CASSIAEGNRPQHF
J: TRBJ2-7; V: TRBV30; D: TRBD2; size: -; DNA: TGTGCCTGGAGTCCCGGGACTAGCTTAACCTACGAGCAGTACTTC; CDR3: CAWSPGTSLTYEQYF
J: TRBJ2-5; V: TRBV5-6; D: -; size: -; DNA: TGTGCCCCAAGCCAGGGCCACCAAGAGACCCAGTACTTC; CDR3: CAPSQGHQETQYF
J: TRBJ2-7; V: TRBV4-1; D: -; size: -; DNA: TGCGCCAGCAGCGCTCCGGGAGTGCACGAGCAGTACTTC; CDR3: CASSAPGVHEQYF
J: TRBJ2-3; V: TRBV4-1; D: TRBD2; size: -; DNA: TGCGCCAGCAGCGAGGGACGGGGGGAAGGAGATACGCAGTATTTT; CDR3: CASSEGRGEGDTQYF
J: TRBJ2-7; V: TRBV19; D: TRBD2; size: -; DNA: TGTGCCAGTAGTATTGGTTCTAGCGGCGCCTACGAGCAGTACTTC; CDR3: CASSIGSSGAYEQYF
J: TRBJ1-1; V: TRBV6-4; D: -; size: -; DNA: TGTGCCAGCATTAACGGGGTTAAAGCTGAAGCTTTCTTT; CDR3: CASINGVKAEAFF
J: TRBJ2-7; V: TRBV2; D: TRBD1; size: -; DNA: TGTGCCAGCAGCTTCGACACCGGGACAGGGATCGACGAGCAGTACTTC; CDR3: CASSFDTGTGIDEQYF
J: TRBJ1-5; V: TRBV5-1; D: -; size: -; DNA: TGCGCCAGCAGCTGGCAGGGAGTAGGAAATCAGCCCCAGCATTTT; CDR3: CASSWQGVGNQPQHF
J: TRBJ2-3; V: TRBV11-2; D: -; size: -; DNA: TGTGCCAGCAGCTACGAGGCGAGCCGCACAGATACGCAGTATTTT; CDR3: CASSYEASRTDTQYF
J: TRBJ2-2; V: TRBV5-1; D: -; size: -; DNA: TGCGCCAGCAGCGACAGTGGAACGAACACCGGGGAGCTGTTTTTT; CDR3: CASSDSGTNTGELFF
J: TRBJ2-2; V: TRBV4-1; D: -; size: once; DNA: TGCGCCAGCAGCCAACTAGGATTCCAGTGGCACACCGGGGAGCTGTTTTTT; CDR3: CASSQLGFQWHTGELFF
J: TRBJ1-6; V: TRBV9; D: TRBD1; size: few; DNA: TGTGCCAGCAGCGTAGACCGGACAGGGGGGAATTCACCCCTCCACTTT; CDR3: CASSVDRTGGNSPLHF
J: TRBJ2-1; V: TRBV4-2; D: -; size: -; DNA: TGTGCCAGCAGCCTAAGGGGGGGAAACCCCGAGCAGTTCTTC; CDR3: CASSLRGGNPEQFF
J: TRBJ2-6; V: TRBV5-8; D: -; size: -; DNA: TGTGCCAGCAGCTTGGGTGTCAGCCCTATCCTCTCTGGGGCCAACGTCCTGACTTTC; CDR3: CASSLGVSPILSGANVLTF
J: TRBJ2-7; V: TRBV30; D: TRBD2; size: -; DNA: TGTGCCTGGGCTATCAACGGGAGGGCCTCCTACGAGCAGTACTTC; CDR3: CAWAINGRASYEQYF
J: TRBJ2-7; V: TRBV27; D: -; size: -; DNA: TGTGCCAGCAGTTTAGGCCGCTCCTACGAGCAGTACTTC; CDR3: CASSLGRSYEQYF
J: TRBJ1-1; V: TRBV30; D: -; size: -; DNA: TGTGCCTGGAGTCTCGGAAGGGCTGAAGCTTTCTTT; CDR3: CAWSLGRAEAFF
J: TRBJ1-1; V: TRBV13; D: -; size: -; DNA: TGTGCCAGCAGCCCTACAGTGAACACTGAAGCTTTCTTT; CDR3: CASSPTVNTEAFF
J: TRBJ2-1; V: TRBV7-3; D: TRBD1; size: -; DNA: TGTGCCAGCAGCCCCGGGACAGGGGAATACAATGAGCAGTTCTTC; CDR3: CASSPGTGEYNEQFF